These T cell receptor beta chains were read from a single sample in a study of blood T cells in healthy people across ages. TCRdb fed the 5' RACE reads into MiXCR, producing one record per CDR3 protein. This sample has approximately 1.5 million distinct CDR3 sequences, with about 31% found just once. The sample consisted of blood. These receptor sequences come from a woman aged 25 to 45 in good health. The conserved cysteine and the conserved F or W are not part of the CDR3 here.

v_call: TRBV7-8
j_call: TRBJ1-5
cdr3_aa: ASSLEGTVWPQH

v_call: TRBV3-1
j_call: TRBJ2-3
cdr3_aa: ASSLVAGISTDTQY

v_call: TRBV20-1
j_call: TRBJ2-2
cdr3_aa: SAYPGQNTGELF

v_call: TRBV5-1
j_call: TRBJ2-1
cdr3_aa: ASSLVVGRDNEQF

v_call: TRBV7-9
j_call: TRBJ1-1
cdr3_aa: SSSFSELNTEAF

v_call: TRBV10-3
j_call: TRBJ1-1
cdr3_aa: AISEPSHTEAF

v_call: TRBV2
j_call: TRBJ1-5
cdr3_aa: ASRLGTVNQPQH

v_call: TRBV29-1
j_call: .
cdr3_aa: SIDQRLGTQY

v_call: TRBV5-1
j_call: TRBJ2-7
cdr3_aa: ASSSRYLAGQNEQY

v_call: TRBV14
j_call: TRBJ2-1
cdr3_aa: ASSLSGGNNEQF

v_call: TRBV7-3
j_call: TRBJ2-3
cdr3_aa: ASSLFGGGAKDTQY

v_call: TRBV4-1
j_call: TRBJ2-7
cdr3_aa: ASSPVPGGSSYEQY

v_call: TRBV7-8
j_call: TRBJ1-1
cdr3_aa: ASSFTGGPDTEAF

v_call: TRBV20-1
j_call: TRBJ2-1
cdr3_aa: SATTRTTRIHNEQF

v_call: TRBV20-1
j_call: TRBJ2-3
cdr3_aa: SARDFGRHSTDTQY

v_call: TRBV6-1
j_call: TRBJ2-3
cdr3_aa: ASSQRRPDTQY

v_call: TRBV4-2
j_call: TRBJ2-5
cdr3_aa: ASSQDRLVGETQY

v_call: TRBV29-1
j_call: TRBJ2-1
cdr3_aa: SVEEGRPQDLGMGNEQF

v_call: TRBV12-3/TRBV12-4
j_call: TRBJ2-7
cdr3_aa: ASSRGTGERNEQY

v_call: TRBV2
j_call: TRBJ2-7
cdr3_aa: ASRTGGTEQY

v_call: TRBV7-2
j_call: TRBJ2-1
cdr3_aa: ASSPTSYEQF

v_call: TRBV27
j_call: TRBJ2-2
cdr3_aa: ASSLVPGRTGELF

v_call: TRBV12-3/TRBV12-4
j_call: TRBJ2-2
cdr3_aa: ASSRQGAKPGELF

v_call: TRBV28
j_call: TRBJ2-1
cdr3_aa: ATSRPAVLSNEQF

v_call: TRBV7-2
j_call: TRBJ2-3
cdr3_aa: ASSDRRGIGDTQY

v_call: TRBV20-1
j_call: TRBJ2-1
cdr3_aa: SAEGPGNEQF

v_call: TRBV18
j_call: TRBJ2-7
cdr3_aa: ASPPSQGNEQY

v_call: TRBV29-1
j_call: TRBJ2-7
cdr3_aa: SVEDLGTGTGEQY

v_call: TRBV9
j_call: TRBJ2-6
cdr3_aa: ASSVLGTGANVLT

v_call: TRBV2
j_call: TRBJ1-5
cdr3_aa: AGSRGNQPQH

v_call: TRBV20-1
j_call: TRBJ2-3
cdr3_aa: SARDWGKADTQY

v_call: TRBV7-9
j_call: TRBJ1-1
cdr3_aa: ASSPRNTEAF

v_call: TRBV7-6
j_call: TRBJ1-1
cdr3_aa: ASRVGWNTEAF

v_call: TRBV6-1
j_call: TRBJ2-5
cdr3_aa: ASGRGGAETQY

v_call: TRBV4-1
j_call: .
cdr3_aa: ASSQARGGYEQY

v_call: TRBV5-1
j_call: TRBJ1-1
cdr3_aa: ASSLRTAMNTEAF

v_call: TRBV30
j_call: TRBJ2-5
cdr3_aa: AWSIGTSSRQGQY

v_call: TRBV7-9
j_call: TRBJ1-4
cdr3_aa: ASSLQAGEKLF

v_call: TRBV28
j_call: TRBJ1-5
cdr3_aa: ASSYQISNQPQH

v_call: TRBV4-1
j_call: TRBJ2-1
cdr3_aa: ASSLYPRGKRGDGGF

v_call: TRBV12-3/TRBV12-4
j_call: TRBJ1-2
cdr3_aa: ASKSPANYGYT

v_call: TRBV20-1
j_call: TRBJ2-7
cdr3_aa: SARDRTKGGEQY

v_call: TRBV30
j_call: TRBJ1-2
cdr3_aa: AWSSGPYGYT

v_call: TRBV20-1
j_call: TRBJ2-1
cdr3_aa: SAREPGPAALNEQF

v_call: TRBV24-1
j_call: TRBJ1-5
cdr3_aa: ATSDRTGGWQPQH